This T cell receptor beta chain comes out of a study of T cells in Graves' hyperthyroidism and ophthalmopathy. This clonotype was detected many times. The antigen is not known. The CDR3 regions of TCR beta were amplified from RNA transcripts. HTBI primers were used for first-round RT-PCR of the TCR CDR3. TCRdb fed the multiplex PCR reads into MiXCR, producing one record per CDR3 protein. The sample lists about 520,000 distinct CDR3 sequences, roughly 25% occurring once. The study's findings and limits: Before onset, ophthalmopathy was predicted by the model a median approximately 6.7 months earlier. Among thyroid clonotypes expanded above 0.001, most also appeared in blood. Through a model of 13 V-J features, ophthalmopathy was separated from stable hyperthyroidism.

Per the germline V gene, CDR1 is KGHDR and CDR2 is SFDVKD. CDR3 length equals 15 residues. V lost 3 bases, J lost 4 bases, and 14 bases lay in between. Uncontrolled infections, other autoimmune diseases, pregnancy or lactation led to exclusion of patients. The material sequenced was blood. The chain links TRBV24-1 to TRBJ2-5, with D tentatively TRBD1 (6 bases). The source of this sequence is a woman in her twenties or thirties with Graves' ophthalmopathy. The CDR3 reads CATSDTQGYSETQYF. The CDR3 nucleotides are TGTGCCACCAGTGATACTCAGGGGTATTCAGAGACCCAGTACTTC.